The next 11 T cell receptor beta chains were all read from a single sample in a study of blood T cell repertoires in COVID-19. The table came from immunoSEQ multiplex PCR; TCRdb's copy has only in-frame clones and leaves some out. Of about 180,000 clones in the sample, roughly nine tenths are singletons; the top ten hold 20% to 25%. The source material was peripheral blood. The receptors originated from a man aged 65 to 79 with active or convalescent COVID-19.

The chain links TRBV29-1 to TRBJ1-2; 7 bases align to TRBD1. Germline loops: CDR1 SQVTM, CDR2 ANQGSEA. The CDR3 runs to 16 residues. V lost 5 bases and J lost 0; bases outside the gene matches: 12. In nucleotides, the CDR3 is TGCAGCGTTAGGCTAAGACAGGGCCCTCCTAACTATGGCTACACCTTC. This encodes CSVRLRQGPPNYGYTF.

V usage is TRBV5-1 and J usage is TRBJ2-1; TRBD1 aligns across 9 bases. V dropped 4 bases and J dropped 3; count of bases not matched to a gene: 5. The CDR3 runs to 15 residues. From germline, CDR1 is SGHRS and CDR2 YFSETQ. The CDR3 loop reads CASSRDRVDYNEQFF. The CDR3, as DNA: TGCGCCAGCAGCCGGGACAGGGTGGACTACAATGAGCAGTTCTTC.

CDR3 residues: CASRTSGTDTQYF. As DNA, the CDR3 is TGTGCCAGCCGGACTAGCGGTACAGATACGCAGTATTTT. The chain joins TRBV9 to TRBJ2-3; 10 bases map to TRBD2. Germline CDR1 and CDR2: SGDLS and YYNGEE. This CDR3 contains 13 residues. Trimming cost V 7 bases and J 3 bases; bases outside gene matches: 2.

The rearrangement links TRBV20-1 to TRBJ1-4; 8 bases map to TRBD1. The CDR3 has 16 residues. In germline, CDR1 is DFQATT, CDR2 SNEGSKA (reference sequence). The junction had 11 bases not matched to a gene; V was cut back by 3 bases and J by 5 bases. CDR3 DNA: TGCAGTGCTAGTGGCCCGACAGGGGCTCCCAATGAAAAACTGTTTTTT. Translation gives CSASGPTGAPNEKLFF.

The chain links TRBV5-1 to TRBJ1-6; TRBD1 agrees at 9 bases. The CDR3 runs to 15 residues. Germline V gives CDR1 SGHRS, CDR2 YFSETQ. The V and J ends lost 3 bases and 7 bases, in that order; junction bases with no gene match: 5. The CDR3 coding sequence is TGCGCCAGCAGCTCGGGGACAGGGAGGAATTCACCCCTCCACTTT. It specifies CASSSGTGRNSPLHF.

The chain links TRBV28 to TRBJ2-7; 9 positions agree with TRBD1. Per the germline V gene, CDR1 is MDHEN and CDR2 is SYDVKM. The J segment lost 6 bases and the V segment lost 4 bases, leaving 10 bases of the junction unmatched. CDR3 length: 15 amino acids. CDR3 sequence: CASSSGTGPESEQYF. CDR3 sequence (DNA): TGTGCCAGCAGTTCTGGGACAGGGCCTGAGTCCGAGCAGTACTTC.

The chain recombines TRBV5-1 with TRBJ1-6; D unclear. This CDR3 is built from 16 residues. V lost 7 bases, J lost 7 bases, and 21 bases lay in between. Germline CDR1 reads SGHRS; CDR2 reads YFSETQ. CDR3 sequence (DNA): TGCGCCAGCCGGGGTGGAGACACACGACGGAATTCACCCCTCCACTTT. This gives the protein CASRGGDTRRNSPLHF.

The chain uses TRBV7-2 and TRBJ2-4; perhaps TRBD1 as D (5 bases). V was cut by 2 bases and J by 3 bases, with 14 bases left in between. Germline V gene lookup returns CDR1 SGHTA and CDR2 FQGNSA. The CDR3 length is 16 residues. CDR3 loop: CASSLSSGQGKNIQYF. The DNA of the CDR3 is TGTGCCAGCAGCTTATCGTCAGGCCAGGGCAAAAACATTCAGTACTTC. Full variable domain (remainder filled in from reference TRBV7-2 and TRBJ2-4): GAGVSQSPSNKVTEKGKDVELRCDPISGHTALYWYRQSLGQGLEFLIYFQGNSAPDKSGLPSDRFSAERTGGSVSTLTIQRTQQEDSAVYLCASSLSSGQGKNIQYFGAGTRLSVL.

The table lists this clone with a few counts. The chain couples TRBV19 to TRBJ1-1; D is ambiguous. V lost 4 bases and J 6 bases, leaving 12 bases between the germline ends. The CDR3 is 13 residues long. Germline lookup yields CDR1 LNHDA and CDR2 SQIVND (reference sequence). The CDR3 sequence: CASSTISEAEAFF. The DNA for the CDR3 is TGTGCCAGTAGTACGATTTCCGAGGCTGAAGCTTTCTTT.

This sequence joins TRBV28 and TRBJ2-7; a possible D gene is TRBD2 (5 bases). This CDR3 has 16 amino acids. From germline, CDR1 is MDHEN and CDR2 SYDVKM. Trimming removed 2 bases at V and 3 bases at J, with 17 bases between. The CDR3 bases are TGTGCCAGCAGTTTACTCGGCGGAGGCTCCCTCTACGAGCAGTACTTC. Protein product: CASSLLGGGSLYEQYF.

The chain couples TRBV6-2 or TRBV6-3 to TRBJ1-2; no reliable D call. V was cut by 5 bases and J by 4 bases, with 20 bases left in between. CDR1 and CDR2 (germline): MNHEY, SVGEGT. The CDR3 has 16 amino acids. The DNA for the CDR3 is TGTGCCAGCAGTGAGGCACTATCCACCTCCAGCTATGGCTACACCTTC. This sequence encodes CASSEALSTSSYGYTF.